This T cell receptor beta chain stems from a study of T-cell reconstitution after alpha-beta-depleted transplantation in children. The library targeted TCRbeta and was prepared with unique molecular identifiers. TCRdb reprocessed the PCR reads with MiXCR, giving one entry per CDR3 protein. The sample yields about 600,000 distinct CDR3 sequences, 23% seen once. The CDR3 is made up of 13 amino acids. Germline CDR1 ENHRY, CDR2 SYGVKD. V lost 8 bases to trimming and J lost 5 bases; unmatched junction nucleotides: 5. The chain links TRBV10-3 to TRBJ2-1; 8 bases are shared with TRBD1. This clonotype was sampled from a boy under two years old who had a stem cell transplant for acute myeloid leukemia, so the T cells may come from the graft donor. This material consisted of PBMCs, mostly from graft donor cells, taken 360 days after TCRalphabeta/CD19-depleted stem cell transplant. The CDR3 loop reads CAIYRTGNNEQFF. The CDR3 bases are TGTGCCATCTATAGGACAGGGAACAATGAGCAGTTCTTC.